These 16 T cell receptor beta chains originate from one sample sequenced in a study of patients and donors after allogeneic stem cell transplantation. TCRdb used MiXCR to reprocess the RT-PCR reads, holding one entry per CDR3 protein. Of under 200,000 distinct CDR3 sequences listed, approximately 30% are singletons. The source material was blood, either unsorted or a sorted T cell fraction (not recorded which). The source of these receptors is a human donor who was either an allogeneic HSCT recipient or a stem cell or donor lymphocyte infusion donor (not recorded which). It is not recorded whose cells these are; they may come from a transplant donor.

This clonotype has a handful of counts. The rearrangement uses TRBV4-1 and TRBJ1-2; the match to TRBD1 covers 9 bases. The junction had 5 bases not matched to a gene; V was cut back by 1 base and J by 5 bases. Germline V gives CDR1 MGHRA, CDR2 YSYEKL. CDR3 length equals 15 residues. CDR3 sequence reads: CASSQGGTGPYGYTF. In DNA, the CDR3 is TGCGCCAGCAGCCAAGGCGGGACAGGGCCTTATGGCTACACCTTC.

The chain links TRBV7-9 to TRBJ2-7, with TRBD2 matching over 13 bases. CDR3 size: 15 residues. Germline-derived CDR1 and CDR2 are SEHNR and FQNEAQ (reference sequence). The trim removed 5 bases at V and 2 bases at J, leaving 3 bases unmatched. CDR3 loop: CASSKTSGRTYEQYF. CDR3 in DNA: TGTGCCAGCAGCAAGACTAGCGGGAGGACCTACGAGCAGTACTTC.

The CDR3 DNA follows: TGTGCCAGCAGTTACCTCTTCGGCAATGAGCAGTTCTTC. Its protein is CASSYLFGNEQFF. This rearrangement joins TRBV6-5 to TRBJ2-1, with unresolved D. V was cut by 2 bases and J by 6 bases, with 8 bases left in between. Germline CDR1 reads MNHEY; CDR2 reads SVGAGI. The CDR3 contains 13 residues.

The table lists this clonotype with many counts. The chain is built from TRBV29-1 and TRBJ1-3; maybe TRBD1 (6 bases). V lost 5 bases to trimming and J lost 3 bases, with 11 bases between them. Germline V gives CDR1 SQVTM, CDR2 ANQGSEA. The CDR3 runs to 13 residues. For the CDR3, the DNA is TGCAGCGTTTACGGGGGCCGTGGAAACACCATATATTTT. Protein: CSVYGGRGNTIYF.

This clonotype was counted only a few times. V gene TRBV12-3 or TRBV12-4 combines with J gene TRBJ2-5, with unresolved D. V was trimmed by 1 base and J by 0 bases, leaving 15 bases between them. The CDR3 is made up of 17 amino acids. CDR3 sequence: CASSLVVAQKYQETQYF. The DNA of the CDR3 is TGTGCCAGCAGTTTAGTGGTCGCCCAGAAGTACCAAGAGACCCAGTACTTC.

V gene TRBV28 combines with J gene TRBJ2-2, with TRBD2 matching 10 bases. V trimming: 8 bases; J trimming: 4 bases; junction bases outside the gene matches: 7. Germline CDR1 and CDR2: MDHEN and SYDVKM. The CDR3 is made up of 15 amino acids. CDR3 sequence: CASRAGGPGTGELFF. CDR3 DNA: TGTGCCAGCCGAGCGGGAGGGCCGGGCACCGGGGAGCTGTTTTTT.

In its sample, this clonotype was seen a few times. The genes are TRBV10-3 and TRBJ2-1, with D possibly TRBD1 on 5 matching bases. Germline V CDR1 and CDR2: ENHRY, SYGVKD. The CDR3 consists of 16 residues. Trimming cost V 4 bases and J 0 bases, with 13 bases left between them. The CDR3 spells CAISVGDRFSYNEQFF. As DNA, the CDR3 is TGTGCCATCAGTGTAGGGGATAGATTCTCCTACAATGAGCAGTTCTTC.

The chain carries TRBV25-1 and TRBJ2-3; possible D gene TRBD1, 6 bases. Germline-derived CDR1 and CDR2 are MGHDK and SYGVNS. CDR3 length equals 15 residues. Trimming took 2 bases from V and 6 from J, leaving 15 bases between them. CDR3 in DNA: TGTGCCAGCAGTGAAAGGATCAGGGGAGCGGATACGCAGTATTTT. It translates to CASSERIRGADTQYF.

This clonotype was counted only a few times. This rearrangement joins TRBV10-3 to TRBJ1-4; TRBD1 might be the D (6 bases). The CDR3 totals 15 residues. Trimming stripped 0 bases from V and 5 bases from J, with 10 bases between. Germline V gene sequence: CDR1 ENHRY, CDR2 SYGVKD. The CDR3 nucleotides are TGTGCCATCAGTGAGTCGGGGGCCGGCAATGAAAAACTGTTTTTT. It specifies CAISESGAGNEKLFF.

The V call is TRBV2, the J call TRBJ2-7; D is perhaps TRBD1 or TRBD2 (5 bases each). CDR1 SNHLY and CDR2 FYNNEI come from the germline V gene. This CDR3 is 13 amino acids long. V lost 4 bases and J 4 bases, leaving 11 bases between the germline ends. CDR3 bases: TGTGCCAGCAGTGTTGGGACCAGGTACGAGCAGTACTTC. Encoded protein: CASSVGTRYEQYF.

This sequence joins TRBV11-2 and TRBJ2-5; unclear D gene. The length of the CDR3 is 12 residues. Germline V gives CDR1 SGHAT, CDR2 FQNNGV. Deletions cut 3 bases from V and 5 bases from J, with 7 bases between. CDR3 amino acids: CASSFIRETQYF. The CDR3 nucleotides are TGTGCCAGCAGCTTCATTCGGGAGACCCAGTACTTC.

This chain connects TRBV11-2 to TRBJ2-1, with TRBD2 as a possible D gene (5 bases). Germline CDR1 and CDR2: SGHAT and FQNNGV. This CDR3 contains 16 residues. Trimming cost V 1 base and J 0 bases, with 10 bases left between them. CDR3 in amino acids: CASSLVGGFSYNEQFF. The CDR3 DNA is TGTGCCAGCAGCTTAGTAGGCGGGTTCTCCTACAATGAGCAGTTCTTC.

This clonotype was counted ten times or more. The J gene is TRBJ1-3, the V gene TRBV7-9; 8 bases align to TRBD1. There are 15 residues in the CDR3. V shed 5 bases, J shed 0 bases, and the junction held 3 bases outside the gene matches. The germline CDR1 and CDR2 sequences are SEHNR and FQNEAQ (reference sequence). DNA for the CDR3: TGTGCCAGCAGCCCCACAGGGGGCTCTGGAAACACCATATATTTT. Residues: CASSPTGGSGNTIYF.

The chain carries TRBV7-9 and TRBJ1-4, with TRBD1 matching 7 bases. Germline CDR1 SEHNR, CDR2 FQNEAQ (reference sequence). The CDR3 spans 15 residues. V lost 5 bases, J lost 8 bases, and 11 bases stayed unmatched. The CDR3 loop reads CASSEGTALAEKLFF. DNA of the CDR3: TGTGCCAGCAGCGAGGGGACAGCGCTTGCGGAAAAACTGTTTTTT.

This clonotype has ten or more counts. This chain joins TRBV3-1 and TRBJ2-3, with no clear D. V shed 5 bases and J shed 0 bases, with 3 bases lying between them. Germline V gene sequence: CDR1 LGHDT, CDR2 YNNKEL (reference sequence). The CDR3 is 12 amino acids. This chain's CDR3 is CASSLSTDTQYF. The CDR3 nucleotides read TGTGCCAGCAGCTTAAGCACAGATACGCAGTATTTT.

The chain carries TRBV7-9 and TRBJ2-2; 9 nucleotides align to TRBD2. Germline V lookup: CDR1 SEHNR, CDR2 FQNEAQ (reference sequence). The CDR3 is 19 residues long. V lost 5 bases to trimming and J lost 0 bases; unmatched junction nucleotides: 13. The CDR3 region is CASSHIRLAVDSNTGELFF. CDR3 sequence (DNA): TGTGCCAGCAGCCATATCCGACTAGCGGTAGACTCGAACACCGGGGAGCTGTTTTTT.